This paragraph covers one T cell receptor (beta chain) sequence. Trimming stripped 2 bases from V and 13 bases from J, with 11 bases between. The germline gives CDR1 WSHSY, CDR2 SAAADI. This CDR3 spans 11 amino acids. The data were taken from a study of blood T cells in healthy people across ages. Using a J-beta primer mix together with a sample-barcoded 5' primer, a second PCR was run for about 6 to 11 cycles. TCRdb reprocessed the 5' RACE reads via MiXCR and lists one record per CDR3 protein. The table shows 1.5 million to 2 million distinct CDR3 sequences, with about 50% occurring only once. The sample taken for sequencing was blood. The chain links TRBV10-2 to TRBJ2-5; D gene unclear. This TCR was recovered from a middle-aged woman in good health. Here the CDR3 reads CASSEKDRVYF. The CDR3 DNA is TGCGCCAGCAGTGAGAAGGATCGCGTGTACTTC.